Given below is one TCR beta chain in context. Its antigen remains unknown. The source of the sample is a study of T cell responses to AZD1222 COVID-19 vaccine. Study details: It was second doses at about 4 or about 12 weeks that were pooled. Whole-study results and caveats: At study baseline, merely more than 5 AZD1222 recipients were seropositive. The study found vaccine-associated CD4 TCRs spanning spike, dominant at 160-218 and 743-854. In the spike-specific TCR repertoire, nearly half reportedly target unmutated variant regions.

The assay was immunoSEQ multiplex PCR, and TCRdb's table has in-frame clones only and misses some. Of about 150,000 clones listed, 90% are singletons. Germline loops: CDR1 SNHLY, CDR2 FYNNEI. The CDR3 extends over 13 amino acids. With 8 bases clipped from V and 4 bases from J, the junction kept 3 bases outside the gene matches. The sequencing used peripheral blood, collected on day 0 of AZD1222 vaccination. The sequence came from an adult in good health. This chain joins TRBV2 and TRBJ2-2, with 8 bases matching TRBD2. The CDR3 DNA reads as TGTGCCAGCGGGGCGGGGGGCACCGGGGAGCTGTTTTTT. Translation: CASGAGGTGELFF.